This T cell receptor (beta chain) was documented in a study of T cells in Graves' hyperthyroidism and ophthalmopathy. General study points: Separating ophthalmopathy from stable hyperthyroidism was achieved by a 13 V-J model. Most expanded thyroid clonotypes above 0.001 also appeared in blood.

As regards this clonotype: Antigen specificity is unknown.

Together with thyroid ultrasound, orbital computed tomography, serum thyroxine and TRAb, clinical symptoms were used for diagnoses. Extraction of PBMCs used approximately 10 ml of fresh peripheral blood. Template material for amplifying TCR beta CDR3 regions consisted of RNA transcripts. The TCR CDR3 was amplified in a first-round RT-PCR using the HTBI primer set. TCRdb re-called the multiplex PCR reads through MiXCR, storing one row per CDR3 protein. The sample contains a few hundred thousand distinct CDR3 sequences, 15% to 19% of which appear only once. Trimming cost V 6 bases and J 3 bases, with 11 bases left between them. The CDR3 spans 13 residues. In germline, CDR1 is LNHDA, CDR2 SQIVND (reference sequence).

This rearrangement joins TRBV19 to TRBJ2-5, with a possible D match to TRBD2 (6 bases). The receptor was derived from a woman in her 30s with Graves' hyperthyroidism. Sequences were obtained from blood. The CDR3 here is CASRGRGKETQYF. CDR3 DNA sequence: TGTGCCAGTAGAGGTCGGGGGAAAGAGACCCAGTACTTC.